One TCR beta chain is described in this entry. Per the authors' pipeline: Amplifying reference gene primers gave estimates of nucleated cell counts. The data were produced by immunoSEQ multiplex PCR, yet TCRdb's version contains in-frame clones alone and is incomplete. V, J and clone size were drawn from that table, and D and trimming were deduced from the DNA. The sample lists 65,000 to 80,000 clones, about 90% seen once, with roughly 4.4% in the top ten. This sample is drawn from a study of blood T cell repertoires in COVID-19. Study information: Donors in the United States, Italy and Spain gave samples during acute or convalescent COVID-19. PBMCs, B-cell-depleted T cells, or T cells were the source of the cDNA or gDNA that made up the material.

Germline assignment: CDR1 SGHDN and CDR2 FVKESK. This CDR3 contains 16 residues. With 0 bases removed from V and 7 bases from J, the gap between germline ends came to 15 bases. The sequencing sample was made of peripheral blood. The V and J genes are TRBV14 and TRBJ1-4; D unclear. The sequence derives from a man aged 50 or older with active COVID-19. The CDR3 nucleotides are TGTGCCAGCAGCCAAGAGCCCCGACCACGGGGTGAAAAACTGTTTTTT. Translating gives CASSQEPRPRGEKLFF.